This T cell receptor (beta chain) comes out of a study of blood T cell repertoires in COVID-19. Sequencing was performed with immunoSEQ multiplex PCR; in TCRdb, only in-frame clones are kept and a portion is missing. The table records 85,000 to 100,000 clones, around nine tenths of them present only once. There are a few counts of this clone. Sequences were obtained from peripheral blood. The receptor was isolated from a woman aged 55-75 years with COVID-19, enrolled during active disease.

CDR3 amino acids: CASSRQGYGYTF. The CDR3 bases are TGTGCCAGTAGTAGACAGGGCTATGGCTACACCTTC. V and J are TRBV19 and TRBJ1-2; 7 bases match TRBD1. The CDR3 has 12 amino acids. J gave up 4 bases and V 4 bases, and 0 bases lay outside the gene matches. Germline CDR1 reads LNHDA; CDR2 reads SQIVND (reference sequence).